These 30 T cell receptor beta chains originate from one sample sequenced in a study of T cells after yellow fever vaccination. One entry per CDR3 protein results from TCRdb running MiXCR on the 5' RACE reads. The table has around 310,000 distinct CDR3 sequences, around 4.5% seen once; the top ten hold roughly a fifth. Specimen: PBMCs, collected 15 days after the yellow fever booster vaccination. The receptors originated from a man younger than 35 who received the YFV17D yellow fever vaccine.

This clonotype has a count of ten or more. The V and J genes are TRBV11-2 and TRBJ2-7; 7 bases agree with TRBD1. The germline V gene has CDR1 SGHAT and CDR2 FQNNGV. The CDR3 has 15 residues. V was pared by 4 bases and J by 4 bases, with 10 bases of the junction left unmatched. CDR3 nucleotides: TGTGCCAGCAGCTCGGACAGGTCGGTCGGGTACGAGCAGTACTTC. Protein sequence: CASSSDRSVGYEQYF.

The chain couples TRBV7-9 to TRBJ1-1; D uncertain. V was clipped by 2 bases and J by 9 bases, with 7 bases between them. The CDR3 sequence is 11 residues long. CDR1 and CDR2 from the germline V gene are SEHNR and FQNEAQ (reference sequence). The CDR3 sequence is CASSLNSKAFF. The DNA for the CDR3 is TGTGCCAGCAGCTTAAACTCAAAAGCTTTCTTT.

J is TRBJ2-7 and V is TRBV11-2; possible D gene TRBD2, 5 bases. CDR1 is SGHAT and CDR2 is FQNNGV in the germline V gene. The CDR3 is made up of 15 amino acids. Between the trimmed V and J ends, which lost 2 bases and 0 bases, there was a span of 11 bases. In DNA, the CDR3 is TGTGCCAGCAGCTTATCCCGGGGATACTCCTACGAGCAGTACTTC. Translating gives CASSLSRGYSYEQYF.

This clonotype was seen at least ten times. The chain employs TRBV5-1 and TRBJ2-3; D remains unclear. In germline, CDR1 is SGHRS, CDR2 YFSETQ. V dropped 4 bases and J dropped 2 bases, with 8 bases sitting between them. There are 13 residues in the CDR3. CDR3 amino acids: CASSEPTTDTQYF. The CDR3 DNA reads as TGCGCCAGCAGCGAACCCACCACAGATACGCAGTATTTT. The full variable domain, rest sourced from reference TRBV5-1 and TRBJ2-3, is KAGVTQTPRYLIKTRGQQVTLSCSPISGHRSVSWYQQTPGQGLQFLFEYFSETQRNKGNFPGRFSGRQFSNSRSEMNVSTLELGDSALYLCASSEPTTDTQYFGPGTRLTVL.

The chain links TRBV12-3 or TRBV12-4 to TRBJ1-6, with 8 bases lining up with TRBD1. V was pared by 7 bases and J by 8 bases, with 7 bases of the junction left unmatched. The CDR3 contains 14 residues. The chain's CDR3 is CASTPGQGHSPLHF. The CDR3 DNA reads TGTGCCAGCACCCCCGGACAGGGTCATTCACCCCTCCACTTT.

In its sample, this clonotype was seen many times. V and J are TRBV7-2 and TRBJ2-7, with D possibly being TRBD1 (5 bases). CDR1 is SGHTA, CDR2 FQGNSA, per germline. This CDR3 comprises 13 residues. V lost 6 bases and J lost 2, with 11 bases in between. This chain's CDR3 is CASRPGWAYEQYF. In DNA, the CDR3 is TGTGCCAGCAGGCCAGGGTGGGCCTACGAGCAGTACTTC.

Ten or more counts support this clonotype. This sequence joins TRBV7-2 and TRBJ2-3; 7 bases are a match to TRBD2. After removal of 5 bases from V and 2 bases from J, the junction contained 4 bases not matched to a gene. The V gene's germline CDR1 is SGHTA and CDR2 FQGNSA. The CDR3 runs 14 residues. CDR3 protein: CASSVSGTTDTQYF. Written as DNA, the CDR3 is TGTGCCAGCAGCGTAAGCGGGACCACAGATACGCAGTATTTT.

This clonotype has a handful of counts. The V call is TRBV6-6, the J call TRBJ2-7, with D perhaps TRBD1 (5 bases). Trimming stripped 8 bases from V and 4 bases from J, with 15 bases between. The CDR3 has 13 residues. Germline values: CDR1 MNHNY, CDR2 SVGAGI (reference sequence). The CDR3 spells CASFGQGSYEQYV. The CDR3 DNA follows: TGTGCCAGCTTTGGCCAGGGCTCGTACGAGCAGTACGTC.

This clonotype has just a few counts. The chain links TRBV5-4 to TRBJ2-3; 7 bases line up with TRBD1. The CDR3 contains 18 residues. In germline, CDR1 is SGHNT, CDR2 YYREEE (reference sequence). The J segment lost 0 bases and the V segment lost 0 bases, leaving 10 bases of the junction unmatched. In DNA form, the CDR3 reads TGTGCCAGCAGCTTGGGATTAGGGACAGCTTCTAGCACAGATACGCAGTATTTT. Its protein product is CASSLGLGTASSTDTQYF.

The chain carries TRBV2 and TRBJ2-7; D might be TRBD2 (5 bases). The CDR3 sequence is 13 residues long. Germline V gives CDR1 SNHLY, CDR2 FYNNEI. V dropped 2 bases and J dropped 7 bases, with 12 bases sitting between them. CDR3 DNA: TGTGCCAGCAGTGAAAACGAGGGCCGGGAGCAGTACTTC. This codes for CASSENEGREQYF.

The chain recombines TRBV5-6 with TRBJ1-2; D is perhaps TRBD1 (5 bases). The CDR3 covers 14 residues. V was clipped by 7 bases and J by 8 bases, with 21 bases between them. Germline V gene data show CDR1 as SGHDT and CDR2 as YYEEEE. For the CDR3, the DNA is TGTGCCAGCTGTGGGGGTACCCAGGTTCGCGGCTACACCTTC. This translates into CASCGGTQVRGYTF.

The chain recombines TRBV15 with TRBJ2-3; D remains unclear. From germline, CDR1 is LNHNV and CDR2 YYDKDF (reference sequence). The CDR3 consists of 18 residues. V lost 1 base to trimming and J lost 1 base, with 18 bases between them. CDR3 loop: CATSRVGWPLRGTDTQYF. The DNA for the CDR3 is TGTGCCACCAGCAGAGTCGGATGGCCCCTCCGCGGCACAGATACGCAGTATTTT. Full variable domain (missing parts from reference TRBV15 and TRBJ2-3): DAMVIQNPRYQVTQFGKPVTLSCSQTLNHNVMYWYQQKSSQAPKLLFHYYDKDFNNEADTPDNFQSRRPNTSFCFLDIRSPGLGDTAMYLCATSRVGWPLRGTDTQYFGPGTRLTVL.

This clonotype was seen ten or more times. The chain links TRBV6-2 or TRBV6-3 to TRBJ2-7, with D perhaps matching TRBD1 (5 bases). In germline, CDR1 is MNHEY, CDR2 SVGEGT. Deletions cut 4 bases from V and 2 bases from J, with 9 bases between. This CDR3 is built from 13 residues. The CDR3 loop reads CASSFDRTYEQYV. In DNA, the CDR3 is TGTGCCAGCAGTTTTGACAGAACCTACGAGCAGTACGTC.

The chain uses TRBV24-1 and TRBJ2-3, with D possibly being TRBD1 or TRBD2 (5 bases each). This CDR3 has 16 amino acids. Germline V gene sequence: CDR1 KGHDR, CDR2 SFDVKD. Deletions cut 1 base from V and 6 bases from J, with 16 bases between. The CDR3, as DNA: TGTGCCACCAGTGATTTATGGAAGTTGGGGGACGATACGCAGTATTTT. Its translation: CATSDLWKLGDDTQYF.

A word on this clonotype: A read error is possible here, since a much larger clone lies one base away. The chain employs TRBV10-3 and TRBJ2-3; 7 bases match TRBD2. CDR1 ENHRY and CDR2 SYGVKD come from the germline V gene. The CDR3 covers 16 residues. CDR3 region: CAFSDPGAGDLDTQYF. The CDR3 region has the DNA TGTGCCTTCAGTGACCCCGGGGCGGGGGATCTAGATACGCAGTATTTT.

The rearrangement links TRBV5-1 to TRBJ2-2; D unresolved. Trimming stripped 4 bases from V and 6 bases from J, with 10 bases between. This CDR3 region has 13 residues. In germline, CDR1 is SGHRS, CDR2 YFSETQ. The CDR3 is CASSEISPGELFF. DNA for the CDR3: TGCGCCAGCAGCGAGATCTCTCCCGGGGAGCTGTTTTTT.

The V call is TRBV30, the J call TRBJ1-4, with D hard to call. Germline CDR1 GTSNPN, CDR2 SVGIG (reference sequence). The CDR3 is 14 residues long. V was trimmed by 3 bases and J by 7 bases, leaving 15 bases between them. CDR3 residues: CAWSPSQVAEKLFF. The CDR3 DNA reads TGTGCCTGGAGCCCTAGTCAGGTCGCTGAAAAACTGTTTTTT. The complete variable domain, with remaining parts taken from reference TRBV30 and TRBJ1-4, reads SQTIHQWPATLVQPVGSPLSLECTVEGTSNPNLYWYRQAAGRGLQLLFYSVGIGQISSEVPQNLSASRPQDRQFILSSKKLLLSDSGFYLCAWSPSQVAEKLFFGSGTQLSVL.

This clonotype was picked up many times. CDR3 in DNA: TGTGCCAGCAGTCCCCCCCCTAGCGGGGGGACCCATGAGCAGTTCTTC. Its translation is CASSPPPSGGTHEQFF. The chain carries TRBV28 and TRBJ2-1; 11 nucleotides match TRBD2. CDR1 is MDHEN and CDR2 is SYDVKM in the germline V gene. The CDR3 is 16 residues long. V lost 5 bases, J lost 8 bases, and 11 bases stayed unmatched.

This clonotype was detected many times. V is TRBV5-1 and J is TRBJ2-7, with 10 bases matching TRBD2. This CDR3 is 14 amino acids long. The germline gives CDR1 SGHRS, CDR2 YFSETQ. V gave up 2 bases and J gave up 3 bases; unmatched junction bases: 2. In DNA form, the CDR3 reads TGCGCCAGCAGCTTCGCTAGCGGGGGCTACGAGCAGTACGTC. Translated: CASSFASGGYEQYV.

V is TRBV24-1 and J is TRBJ2-2, with a possible D match to TRBD1 (6 bases). The CDR3 sequence is 16 residues long. Per germline, CDR1 KGHDR and CDR2 SFDVKD. The V end lost 2 bases, the J end lost 6 bases, and 15 bases lay between the germline ends. CDR3 residues: CATSDSQGKNAGELFF. The CDR3 bases are TGTGCCACCAGTGATTCCCAGGGGAAAAACGCCGGGGAGCTGTTTTTT.

This clonotype was seen a handful of times. Compared with germline, one end of the junction differs, possibly owing to a read error. The chain links TRBV12-3 or TRBV12-4 to TRBJ2-7; 12 bases line up with TRBD2. This CDR3 is 11 amino acids long. The DNA of the CDR3 is TGTGCCAGCAGTTTGGGGACTAGCGGGTTCTTC. Residues: CASSLGTSGFF.

J is TRBJ2-7 and V is TRBV7-2; D possibly matches TRBD1 or TRBD2 (7 bases each). In germline, CDR1 is SGHTA, CDR2 FQGNSA. The CDR3 consists of 14 residues. Trimming cost V 5 bases and J 4 bases, with 15 bases left between them. This chain's CDR3 is CASSPQGGDYEQYV. CDR3 in DNA: TGTGCCAGCAGCCCTCAGGGGGGGGATTACGAGCAGTACGTC.

This chain links TRBV25-1 with TRBJ2-5; no clear D gene. This CDR3 has 12 residues. Trimming shortened V by 3 bases and J by 4 bases, and 6 bases separated the two germline ends. The germline V gene has CDR1 MGHDK and CDR2 SYGVNS. The CDR3: CASSEVSETQYF. Written as DNA, the CDR3 is TGTGCCAGCAGTGAGGTTTCAGAGACCCAGTACTTC.

This clonotype came up a few times. The rearrangement joins TRBV4-3 to TRBJ2-5; 8 nucleotides agree with TRBD1. V was pared by 3 bases and J by 5 bases, with 5 bases of the junction left unmatched. CDR3 size: 14 residues. Germline-derived CDR1 and CDR2 are LGHNA and YSLEER. CDR3 amino acids: CASSQETGVETQYF. CDR3 in DNA: TGCGCCAGCAGCCAGGAGACAGGGGTTGAGACCCAGTACTTC.

The sample holds a few counts of this clonotype. The rearrangement uses TRBV15 and TRBJ1-3; 7 nucleotides line up with TRBD1. The CDR3 consists of 17 residues. Germline CDR1 reads LNHNV; CDR2 reads YYDKDF (reference sequence). V shed 2 bases, J shed 2 bases, and the junction held 9 bases outside the gene matches. In DNA, the CDR3 is TGTGCCACCAGCAGAATGACAGGGCGTTTTGCTGGAAACACCATATATTTT. Translation gives CATSRMTGRFAGNTIYF.

The gene calls are TRBV29-1 and TRBJ2-3; D possibly uses TRBD1 or TRBD2 (5 bases each). Trimming cost V 5 bases and J 1 base, with 13 bases left between them. Germline-derived CDR1 and CDR2 are SQVTM and ANQGSEA. This CDR3 comprises 14 residues. The CDR3 region has the DNA TGCAGCGTTCCGCAGGGACCTCGCACAGATACGCAGTATTTT. It specifies CSVPQGPRTDTQYF.

The V and J genes are TRBV20-1 and TRBJ2-3, with D tentatively TRBD2 (6 bases). In germline, CDR1 is DFQATT, CDR2 SNEGSKA (reference sequence). The CDR3 length is 16 residues. Trimming stripped 0 bases from V and 6 bases from J, with 19 bases between. CDR3 in amino acids: CSARDRRRGFSDTQYF. DNA for the CDR3: TGCAGTGCTAGAGATCGACGGCGGGGCTTCTCGGATACGCAGTATTTT.

Ten or more counts support this clonotype. This sequence joins TRBV6-6 and TRBJ1-2; TRBD1 matches 8 bases. The CDR3 length is 16 residues. Germline values: CDR1 MNHNY, CDR2 SVGAGI (reference sequence). The ends lost 5 bases at V and 4 bases at J; junction bases unmatched: 12. The DNA of the CDR3 is TGTGCCAGCAGTAACAAAACCGGGACAGGAGTCTATGGCTACACCTTC. The encoded protein is CASSNKTGTGVYGYTF.

V usage is TRBV14 and J usage is TRBJ2-1, with D tentatively TRBD1 (5 bases). The CDR3 is made up of 15 amino acids. V lost 8 bases, J lost 2 bases, and 16 bases lay in between. Per the germline V gene, CDR1 is SGHDN and CDR2 is FVKESK. CDR3 bases: TGTGCCAGCCGCAAGGCAGGGAACCCCTACAATGAGCAGTTCTTC. It translates to CASRKAGNPYNEQFF.

This clonotype was seen only a few times. V is TRBV10-2 and J is TRBJ1-2; TRBD1 agrees at 7 bases. Germline-derived CDR1 and CDR2 are WSHSY and SAAADI. V dropped 7 bases and J dropped 5; count of bases not matched to a gene: 7. The CDR3 is 13 amino acids. CDR3: CASNLPGGYGYTF. Written as DNA, the CDR3 is TGCGCCAGCAATCTCCCAGGGGGGTATGGCTACACCTTC.